This T cell receptor (beta chain) comes out of a study of cytomegalovirus exposure and HLA in healthy donors. Whole-study findings and limits: According to a later analysis, donors in an Asian-associated ancestry cluster reportedly had fewer N-insertions than the roughly 670-donor mean.

With respect to this clone: Antigen: not known.

Primers for the PCR totalled 60 Vbeta and 13 Jbeta. As originally analysed: A follow-up analysis tallied around 80 million unique TCR beta chains, some 9.9 million shared. TCRdb's table, derived via immunoSEQ multiplex PCR, lists solely in-frame clones and lacks some. The DNA gave D and trimming, while V, J and clone size come from that table. The sample yields 160,000 or so clones, more than 60% seen once. Germline CDR1 SGDLS, CDR2 YYNGEE. With 0 bases removed from V and 6 bases from J, the gap between germline ends came to 11 bases. The CDR3 length is 14 residues. The chain recombines TRBV9 with TRBJ2-3; D not resolved. Sequences were obtained from PBMCs. The sequence came from a woman between 25 and 40 years old in good health and CMV-seronegative. Written as DNA, the CDR3 is TGTGCCAGCAGCGTAGTCCCCCGGTTGGATACGCAGTATTTT. Translation gives CASSVVPRLDTQYF.